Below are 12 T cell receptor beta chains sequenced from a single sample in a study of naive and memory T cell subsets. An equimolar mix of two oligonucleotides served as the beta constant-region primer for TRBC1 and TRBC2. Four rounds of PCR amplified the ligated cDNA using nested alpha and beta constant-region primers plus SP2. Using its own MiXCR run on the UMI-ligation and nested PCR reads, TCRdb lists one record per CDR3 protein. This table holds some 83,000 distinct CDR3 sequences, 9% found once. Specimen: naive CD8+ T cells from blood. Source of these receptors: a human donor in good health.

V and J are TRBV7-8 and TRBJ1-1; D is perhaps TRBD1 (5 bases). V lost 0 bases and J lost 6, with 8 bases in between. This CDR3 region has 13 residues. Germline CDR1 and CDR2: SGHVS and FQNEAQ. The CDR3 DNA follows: TGTGCCAGCAGCTTAGCGGGGGTAGCTGAAGCTTTCTTT. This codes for CASSLAGVAEAFF.

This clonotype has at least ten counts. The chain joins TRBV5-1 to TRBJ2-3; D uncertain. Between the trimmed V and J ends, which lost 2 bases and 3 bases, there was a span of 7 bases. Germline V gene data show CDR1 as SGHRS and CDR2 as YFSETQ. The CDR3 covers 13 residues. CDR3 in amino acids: CASSFRSTDTQYF. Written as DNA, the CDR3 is TGCGCCAGCAGCTTCAGGAGTACAGATACGCAGTATTTT.

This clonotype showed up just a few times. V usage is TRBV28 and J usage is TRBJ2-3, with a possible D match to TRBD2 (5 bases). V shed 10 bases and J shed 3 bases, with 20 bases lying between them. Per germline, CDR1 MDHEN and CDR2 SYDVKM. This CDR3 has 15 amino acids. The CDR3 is CAIDPAVRETDTQYF. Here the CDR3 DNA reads TGTGCCATCGATCCAGCGGTTAGGGAAACAGATACGCAGTATTTT.

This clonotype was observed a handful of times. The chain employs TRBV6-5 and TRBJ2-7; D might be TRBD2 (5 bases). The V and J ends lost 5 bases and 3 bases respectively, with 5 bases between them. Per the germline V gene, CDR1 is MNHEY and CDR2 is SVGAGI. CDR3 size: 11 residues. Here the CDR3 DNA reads TGTGCCAGCAGTGCGGGCTACGAGCAGTACTTC. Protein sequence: CASSAGYEQYF.

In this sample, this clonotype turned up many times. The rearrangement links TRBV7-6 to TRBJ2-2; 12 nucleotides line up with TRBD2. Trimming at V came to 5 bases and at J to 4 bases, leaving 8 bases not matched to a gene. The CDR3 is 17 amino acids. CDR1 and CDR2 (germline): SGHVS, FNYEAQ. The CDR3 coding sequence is TGTGCCAGCAGCCTGACTAGCGGGAGCGAATTCACCGGGGAGCTGTTTTTT. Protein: CASSLTSGSEFTGELFF.

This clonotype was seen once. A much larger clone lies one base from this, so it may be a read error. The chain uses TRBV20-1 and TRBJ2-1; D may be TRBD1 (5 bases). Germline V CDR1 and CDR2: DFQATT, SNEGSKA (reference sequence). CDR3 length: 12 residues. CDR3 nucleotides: TGCAGAGCTTGGGGCGAATACAATGAGCAGTTCTTC. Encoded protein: CRAWGEYNEQFF.

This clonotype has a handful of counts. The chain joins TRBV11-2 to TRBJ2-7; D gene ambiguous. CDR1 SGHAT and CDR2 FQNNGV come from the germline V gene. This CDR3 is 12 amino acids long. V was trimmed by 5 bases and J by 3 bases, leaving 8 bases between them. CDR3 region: CASSVRIYEQYF. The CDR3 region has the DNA TGTGCCAGCAGCGTTCGAATCTACGAGCAGTACTTC.

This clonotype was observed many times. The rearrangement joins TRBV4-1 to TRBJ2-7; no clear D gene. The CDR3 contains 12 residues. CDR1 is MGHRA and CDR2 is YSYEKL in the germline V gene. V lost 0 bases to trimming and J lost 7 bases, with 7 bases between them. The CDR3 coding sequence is TGCGCCAGCAGCCAAGAAGCTGGGGAGCAGTACTTC. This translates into CASSQEAGEQYF.

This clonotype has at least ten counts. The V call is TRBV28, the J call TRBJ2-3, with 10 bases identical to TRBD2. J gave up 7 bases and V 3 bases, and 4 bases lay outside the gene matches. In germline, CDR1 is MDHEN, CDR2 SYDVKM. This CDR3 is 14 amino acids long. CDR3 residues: CASSLTSGPNTQYF. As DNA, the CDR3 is TGTGCCAGCAGTTTGACTAGCGGGCCCAATACGCAGTATTTT.

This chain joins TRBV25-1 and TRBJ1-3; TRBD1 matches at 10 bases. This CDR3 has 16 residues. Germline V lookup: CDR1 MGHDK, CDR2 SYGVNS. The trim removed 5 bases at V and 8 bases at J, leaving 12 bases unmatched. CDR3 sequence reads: CASSTRQGALGHTIYF. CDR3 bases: TGTGCCAGCAGTACTCGACAGGGGGCATTGGGACACACCATATATTTT.

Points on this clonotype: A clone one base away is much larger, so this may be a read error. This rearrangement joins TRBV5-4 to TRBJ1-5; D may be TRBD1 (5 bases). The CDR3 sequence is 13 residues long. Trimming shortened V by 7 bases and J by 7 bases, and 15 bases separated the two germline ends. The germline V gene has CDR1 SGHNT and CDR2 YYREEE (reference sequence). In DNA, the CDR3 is TGTGCCAGCGGCTATGGGACTGAACAGCCCCAGCATTTT. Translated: CASGYGTEQPQHF.

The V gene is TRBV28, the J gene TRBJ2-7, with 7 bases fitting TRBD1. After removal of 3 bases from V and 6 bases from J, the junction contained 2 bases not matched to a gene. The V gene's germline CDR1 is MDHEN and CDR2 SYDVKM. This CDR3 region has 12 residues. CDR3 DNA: TGTGCCAGCAGTTTTTCAGGGGGCGAGCAGTACTTC. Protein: CASSFSGGEQYF.